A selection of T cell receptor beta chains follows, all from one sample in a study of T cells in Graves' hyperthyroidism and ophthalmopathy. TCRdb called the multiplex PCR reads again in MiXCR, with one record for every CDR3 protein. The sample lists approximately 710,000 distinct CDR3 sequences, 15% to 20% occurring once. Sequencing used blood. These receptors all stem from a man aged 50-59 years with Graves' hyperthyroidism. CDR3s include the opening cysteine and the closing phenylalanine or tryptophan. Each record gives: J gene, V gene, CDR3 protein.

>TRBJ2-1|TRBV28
CASSLLAGEENEQFF
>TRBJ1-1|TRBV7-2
CASSPRTGGTEAFF
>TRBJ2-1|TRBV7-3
CASSLRGTYNEQFF
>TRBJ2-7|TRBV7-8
CASSPRVSGSSYEQYF
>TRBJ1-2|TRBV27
CASSQGQGDYGYTF
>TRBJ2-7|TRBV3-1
CASSQGGPGGSYEQYF
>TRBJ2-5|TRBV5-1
CASSGTSGQETQYF
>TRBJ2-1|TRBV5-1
CASLREGGNEQFF
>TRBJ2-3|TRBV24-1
CATSDAGTSVDTQYF
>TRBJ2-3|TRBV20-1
CSARDWAGGLDTQYF
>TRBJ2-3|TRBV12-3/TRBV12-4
CASRLAGGSTDTQYF
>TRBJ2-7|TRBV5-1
CASSLVELAKNEQYF
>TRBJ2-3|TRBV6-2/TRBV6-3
CASRLLRQATDTQYF
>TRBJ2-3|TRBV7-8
CASSRRTRTSGSLDTQYF
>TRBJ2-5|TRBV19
CASSVQGLETQYF
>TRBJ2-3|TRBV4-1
CASSQLPGDPSSYTQYF
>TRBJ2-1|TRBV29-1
CSVERREAYNEQFF
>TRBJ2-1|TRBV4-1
CASSVRARGSSYNEQFF